One sample yielded the 27 T cell receptor beta chains listed below, sequenced in a study of beta chain features in type 1 diabetes. Study-level results: When Type 1 diabetes patients were examined, their TCRB CDR3s proved moderately but significantly shorter in all four CD4+ subsets.

Their antigen targets remain unknown. Every isolated RNA sample was fully reverse transcribed, so sequencing captured expressed TCRB transcripts. TCRdb's copy holds only in-frame clones and misses some; the assay was immunoSEQ multiplex PCR. The table has some 250,000 clones, approximately 14% seen once. The sample consisted of naive CD4+ T cells from blood. Receptors originate from a man aged 30-40 years with type 1 diabetes.

This clone appeared a few times. CDR3 DNA: TGTGCCAGCTCACCAGGAAACAGCTACGAGCAGTACTTC. Translating gives CASSPGNSYEQYF. The chain is built from TRBV18 and TRBJ2-7; D remains ambiguous. Per germline, CDR1 KGHSH and CDR2 LQKENI. V was shortened by 2 bases and J by 3 bases, with 8 bases between the two germline ends. CDR3 length equals 13 residues.

V and J are TRBV7-9 and TRBJ1-1, with a tentative D call TRBD1 (5 bases). V shed 5 bases and J shed 6 bases, with 10 bases lying between them. CDR3 size: 12 residues. CDR1 is SEHNR and CDR2 is FQNEAQ in the germline V gene (reference sequence). The CDR3 loop is CASSPQGPEAFF. CDR3 DNA: TGTGCCAGCAGCCCCCAGGGCCCTGAAGCTTTCTTT.

There are a few counts of this clone. This chain uses TRBV4-1 with TRBJ2-7; 7 bases map to TRBD2. CDR1 is MGHRA, CDR2 YSYEKL, per germline. CDR3 length equals 15 residues. Unmatched junction bases numbered 8, after V lost 3 bases and J lost 3 bases. The CDR3 sequence is CASSHPSGDLYEQYF. In DNA, the CDR3 is TGCGCCAGCAGCCACCCCAGCGGGGACCTCTACGAGCAGTACTTC.

This chain links TRBV6-6 with TRBJ2-1; 9 nucleotides match TRBD2. Unmatched junction bases numbered 13, after V lost 6 bases and J lost 7 bases. Germline-derived CDR1 and CDR2 are MNHNY and SVGAGI (reference sequence). The CDR3 contains 16 residues. Here the CDR3 DNA reads TGTGCCAGCAGCTCCCCGGGGCGGGGGGGTGCAAATGAGCAGTTCTTC. Amino acids: CASSSPGRGGANEQFF.

This clone was counted between two and nine times. The J gene is TRBJ1-6, the V gene TRBV15; 9 bases align to TRBD1. This CDR3 contains 15 residues. J gave up 11 bases and V 0 bases, and 5 bases lay outside the gene matches. Germline loops: CDR1 LNHNV, CDR2 YYDKDF (reference sequence). Written as DNA, the CDR3 is TGTGCCACCAGCAGAGATGGACAGGGGCGGGCACCCCTCCACTTT. Translation gives CATSRDGQGRAPLHF.

This clone was seen a few times. The rearrangement links TRBV30 to TRBJ2-4, with D perhaps TRBD2 (6 bases). The CDR3 runs 12 residues. The germline CDR1 and CDR2 sequences are GTSNPN and SVGIG (reference sequence). V was clipped by 2 bases and J by 6 bases, with 8 bases between them. The DNA of the CDR3 is TGTGCCTGGAGTTATAGCGGAAACATTCAGTACTTC. It is translated as CAWSYSGNIQYF.

This clone was observed a handful of times. CDR3 coding DNA: TGTGCCAGCAGCCGACAGGGGACGGCAGGGGAGACCCAGTACTTC. This codes for CASSRQGTAGETQYF. The rearrangement joins TRBV5-4 to TRBJ2-5, with TRBD1 matching over 8 bases. Germline CDR1 and CDR2: SGHNT and YYREEE (reference sequence). CDR3 size: 15 residues. V dropped 4 bases and J dropped 5; count of bases not matched to a gene: 10.

This clone is a singleton in its sample. The chain links TRBV18 to TRBJ2-5; 9 positions match TRBD1. The germline V gene encodes CDR1 KGHSH and CDR2 LQKENI. There are 15 residues in the CDR3. The J segment lost 5 bases and the V segment lost 5 bases, leaving 9 bases of the junction unmatched. CDR3 nucleotide sequence: TGTGCCAGCTCAGAGACGGGACAGGGTCCGGAGACCCAGTACTTC. It is translated as CASSETGQGPETQYF.

Only a few counts were recorded for this clone. V usage is TRBV6-5 and J usage is TRBJ1-1; D perhaps matches TRBD1 (6 bases). The CDR3 is 12 amino acids. Deletions cut 10 bases from V and 4 bases from J, with 13 bases between. Germline loops: CDR1 MNHEY, CDR2 SVGAGI. The CDR3 is CATQTGSTEAFF. Written as DNA, the CDR3 is TGTGCCACTCAAACAGGGAGCACTGAAGCTTTCTTT.

The V gene is TRBV5-6, the J gene TRBJ2-7; D not certain. Trimming stripped 0 bases from V and 2 bases from J, with 6 bases between. Germline CDR1 SGHDT, CDR2 YYEEEE. The CDR3 is 13 residues long. The CDR3 sequence: CASSLVRTYEQYF. CDR3 sequence (DNA): TGTGCCAGCAGCTTGGTTAGAACCTACGAGCAGTACTTC.

This clone was counted between two and nine times. The chain uses TRBV6-5 and TRBJ1-1; D not resolved. The V end lost 5 bases, the J end lost 3 bases, and 4 bases lay between the germline ends. The germline V gene has CDR1 MNHEY and CDR2 SVGAGI. This CDR3 is 11 amino acids long. In DNA, the CDR3 is TGTGCCAGCAGTCGAGACACTGAAGCTTTCTTT. Encoded protein: CASSRDTEAFF.

This clone was seen more than once but under ten times. The gene calls are TRBV27 and TRBJ1-1; TRBD1 matches at 7 bases. Unmatched junction bases numbered 14, after V lost 10 bases and J lost 0 bases. Germline CDR1 MNHEY, CDR2 SMNVEV (reference sequence). The CDR3 extends over 16 amino acids. The CDR3 region is CATFTGTEGVNTEAFF. The CDR3 nucleotides read TGTGCCACCTTCACCGGGACAGAGGGTGTGAACACTGAAGCTTTCTTT.

V is TRBV6-6 and J is TRBJ1-1; D might be TRBD1 (6 bases). The CDR3 runs 14 residues. Germline loops: CDR1 MNHNY, CDR2 SVGAGI (reference sequence). Trimming left V 6 bases short and J 5 bases short, with 16 bases between. The CDR3 region has the DNA TGTGCCAGCAGCCGAGGACAGTCGGTAACTGAAGCTTTCTTT. Translated: CASSRGQSVTEAFF.

The chain has TRBV4-1 and TRBJ2-7; D not certain. The V gene's germline CDR1 is MGHRA and CDR2 YSYEKL. Trimming stripped 4 bases from V and 2 bases from J, with 9 bases between. The CDR3 is 13 residues long. The CDR3, as DNA: TGCGCCAGCAGCCGGCAGGTACCCTACGAGCAGTACTTC. Translating it yields CASSRQVPYEQYF.

There are a few counts of this clone. The rearrangement links TRBV11-3 to TRBJ2-7; D gene ambiguous. In germline, CDR1 is SGHNT, CDR2 YENEEA. Trimming removed 5 bases at V and 5 bases at J, with 10 bases between. This CDR3 contains 12 residues. CDR3 sequence reads: CASSMRENEQYF. Here the CDR3 DNA reads TGTGCCAGCAGCATGAGAGAGAACGAGCAGTACTTC.

This clone was observed a few times. The rearrangement links TRBV28 to TRBJ2-5, with 7 bases lining up with TRBD2. CDR3 length: 14 amino acids. J was trimmed by 8 bases and V by 3 bases; bases with no gene match: 9. Germline CDR1 MDHEN, CDR2 SYDVKM. DNA of the CDR3: TGTGCCAGCAGTTTCGTCCAGCGGGAAACCACCCAGTACTTC. Residues: CASSFVQRETTQYF. Supplemented by reference TRBV28 and TRBJ2-5, the full variable domain reads DVKVTQSSRYLVKRTGEKVFLECVQDMDHENMFWYRQDPGLGLRLIYFSYDVKMKEKGDIPEGYSVSREKKERFSLILESASTNQTSMYLCASSFVQRETTQYFGPGTRLLVL.

About this clone: Within the sample, other DNA sequences also encode this same CDR3. This chain links TRBV5-1 with TRBJ2-1; the match to TRBD2 covers 14 bases. This CDR3 contains 15 residues. With V trimmed by 3 bases and J by 7 bases, 3 bases remained unmatched. Germline values: CDR1 SGHRS, CDR2 YFSETQ. CDR3 amino acids: CASSSGLAGVNEQFF. The CDR3 DNA is TGCGCCAGCAGCTCGGGACTAGCGGGGGTAAATGAGCAGTTCTTC.

The sample holds a few counts of this clone. The CDR3 DNA follows: TGCAGCGTTGACCCGGACAGGAACACTGAAGCTTTCTTT. Its protein product is CSVDPDRNTEAFF. This chain links TRBV29-1 with TRBJ1-1, with D perhaps TRBD1 (6 bases). Germline V gene lookup returns CDR1 SQVTM and CDR2 ANQGSEA. Between the trimmed V and J ends, which lost 3 bases and 1 base, there was a span of 9 bases. The CDR3 loop spans 13 amino acids.

This clone was detected only a few times. The chain recombines TRBV7-9 with TRBJ2-5, with D possibly being TRBD1 (7 bases). Germline CDR1 SEHNR, CDR2 FQNEAQ (reference sequence). This CDR3 has 12 amino acids. V lost 5 bases and J 13 bases, leaving 17 bases between the germline ends. The CDR3 is CASSLTGAGGYF. CDR3 DNA sequence: TGTGCCAGCAGCCTCACAGGGGCCGGGGGGTACTTC.

The sample holds a few counts of this clone. The chain couples TRBV28 to TRBJ1-5; D perhaps matches TRBD1 (5 bases). The CDR3 is 12 residues long. V was cut by 6 bases and J by 6 bases, with 9 bases left in between. The germline gives CDR1 MDHEN, CDR2 SYDVKM. The CDR3 here is CASRQGGQPQHF. In nucleotides, the CDR3 is TGTGCCAGCAGGCAGGGAGGTCAGCCCCAGCATTTT.

This clone has a handful of counts. The chain is built from TRBV6-5 and TRBJ2-7, with TRBD1 matching 8 bases. The CDR3 spans 13 residues. V was pared by 10 bases and J by 6 bases, with 11 bases of the junction left unmatched. The V gene's germline CDR1 is MNHEY and CDR2 SVGAGI. The CDR3, as DNA: TGTGCCACCACCCGACAGGGGAACGGCGAGCAGTACTTC. Translating gives CATTRQGNGEQYF.

This clone turned up a few times. This chain uses TRBV7-9 with TRBJ1-5; TRBD1 might be the D (6 bases). With 5 bases removed from V and 4 bases from J, the gap between germline ends came to 15 bases. The CDR3 is made up of 15 amino acids. Looked up from germline, CDR1 is SEHNR and CDR2 is FQNEAQ (reference sequence). The CDR3, as DNA: TGTGCCAGCAGCCGGCGTGGGGACACGAATCAGCCCCAGCATTTT. It codes for CASSRRGDTNQPQHF. Complete variable domain (other parts from reference TRBV7-9 and TRBJ1-5): DTGVSQNPRHKITKRGQNVTFRCDPISEHNRLYWYRQTLGQGPEFLTYFQNEAQLEKSRLLSDRFSAERPKGSFSTLEIQRTEQGDSAMYLCASSRRGDTNQPQHFGDGTRLSIL.

Only a few counts were recorded for this clone. This chain links TRBV12-5 with TRBJ2-7; D not resolved. Germline values: CDR1 LGHNT, CDR2 FRNRAP. CDR3 length: 12 amino acids. V lost 1 base to trimming and J lost 6 bases, with 7 bases between them. The CDR3 DNA follows: TGTGCTAGTGGTTTGGGGGCAGGCGAGCAGTACTTC. Translating gives CASGLGAGEQYF.

V is TRBV6-1 and J is TRBJ2-1; possibly TRBD2 for D (6 bases). Germline V gene sequence: CDR1 MNHNS, CDR2 SASEGT. The CDR3 extends over 15 amino acids. The V end lost 6 bases, the J end lost 0 bases, and 12 bases lay between the germline ends. CDR3 in DNA: TGTGCCAGCAGAGTAAGCGGGTACTCCTACAATGAGCAGTTCTTC. Translating gives CASRVSGYSYNEQFF.

Details on this clone: The sample holds other DNA sequences that translate to the same CDR3. The chain links TRBV5-1 to TRBJ1-5; D may be TRBD1 (5 bases). Germline lookup yields CDR1 SGHRS and CDR2 YFSETQ. V was trimmed by 4 bases and J by 4 bases, leaving 12 bases between them. This CDR3 region has 14 residues. The CDR3 region has the DNA TGCGCCAGCAGCCCCGGACAAGAGAATCAGCCCCAGCATTTT. Translation gives CASSPGQENQPQHF. Full variable domain (rest looked up from reference TRBV5-1 and TRBJ1-5): KAGVTQTPRYLIKTRGQQVTLSCSPISGHRSVSWYQQTPGQGLQFLFEYFSETQRNKGNFPGRFSGRQFSNSRSEMNVSTLELGDSALYLCASSPGQENQPQHFGDGTRLSIL.

This clone was counted a few times. The rearrangement uses TRBV7-2 and TRBJ1-3, with D tentatively TRBD1 (5 bases). Germline V gene data show CDR1 as SGHTA and CDR2 as FQGNSA. The CDR3 is 15 residues long. V lost 5 bases and J lost 4, with 15 bases in between. DNA of the CDR3: TGTGCCAGCAGCACCCAGCGGGACGGAGGAAACACCATATATTTT. Its protein is CASSTQRDGGNTIYF. The complete variable domain, with remaining parts taken from reference TRBV7-2 and TRBJ1-3, reads GAGVSQSPSNKVTEKGKDVELRCDPISGHTALYWYRQSLGQGLEFLIYFQGNSAPDKSGLPSDRFSAERTGGSVSTLTIQRTQQEDSAVYLCASSTQRDGGNTIYFGEGSWLTVV.

This chain uses TRBV10-3 with TRBJ1-2; D unclear. V lost 3 bases and J 0 bases, leaving 8 bases between the germline ends. CDR1 ENHRY and CDR2 SYGVKD come from the germline V gene. The CDR3 is 14 residues long. This chain's CDR3 is CAISENGPNYGYTF. The DNA for the CDR3 is TGTGCCATCAGTGAAAATGGGCCTAACTATGGCTACACCTTC.